This T cell receptor beta chain was recovered during a study of shared clonotypes between healthy human individuals. Notes on the study in general: Naive subsets generally exceeded memory subsets in estimated richness.

The CDR3 totals 13 residues. Trimming removed 4 bases at V and 1 base at J, with 7 bases between. CDR1 is SGHDN and CDR2 is FVKESK in the germline V gene. The genomic DNA of each subset was split evenly across several immunoSEQ plates. Sequenced by immunoSEQ multiplex PCR; TCRdb stores in-frame clones only, minus some. The data show some 1,600,000 clones, approximately 98% seen once. As concerns this clone: What it recognizes is unknown. The same CDR3 arises from other DNA sequences in this sample as well.

This sequence joins TRBV14 and TRBJ1-1; possible D gene TRBD1, 5 bases. Input material: naive CD4+ T cells sorted from blood. This sample's subset: CD45RA+ positively selected. The TCR was taken from a young man in good health. CDR3 loop: CASSRDRNTEAFF. CDR3 nucleotides: TGTGCCAGCAGCCGAGACAGGAACACTGAAGCTTTCTTT.